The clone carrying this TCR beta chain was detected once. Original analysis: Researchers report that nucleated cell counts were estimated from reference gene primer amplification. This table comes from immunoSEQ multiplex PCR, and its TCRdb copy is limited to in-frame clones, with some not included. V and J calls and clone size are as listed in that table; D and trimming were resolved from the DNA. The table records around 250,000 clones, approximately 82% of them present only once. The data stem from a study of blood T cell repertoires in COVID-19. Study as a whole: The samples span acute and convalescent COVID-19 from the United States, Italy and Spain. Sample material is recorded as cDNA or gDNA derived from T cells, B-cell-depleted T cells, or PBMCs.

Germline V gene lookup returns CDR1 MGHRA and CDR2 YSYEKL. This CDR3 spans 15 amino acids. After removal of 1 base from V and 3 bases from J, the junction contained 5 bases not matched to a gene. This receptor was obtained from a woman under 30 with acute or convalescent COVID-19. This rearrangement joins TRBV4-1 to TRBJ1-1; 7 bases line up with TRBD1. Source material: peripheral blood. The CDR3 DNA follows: TGCGCCAGCAGCCAAGGTGACAGGGCGTACACTGAAGCTTTCTTT. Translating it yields CASSQGDRAYTEAFF.